This entry lists 27 T cell receptor beta chains sequenced from one sample in a study of shared clonotypes between healthy human individuals. The protocol was immunoSEQ multiplex PCR, while the TCRdb copy is restricted to in-frame clones and leaves out a portion. The sample lists about 2 million clones, just under 95% occurring once. Only CD45RO-negative cells positively selected for CCR7 counted as naive CD8 cells, so terminally differentiated effector memory CD45RA+ cells were excluded. The sequencing input was naive CD8+ T cells sorted from blood. The receptors here all came from a young man in good health.

In this sample, this clone turned up once. The genes are TRBV6-5 and TRBJ2-1, with D perhaps matching TRBD2 (5 bases). Germline V gene lookup returns CDR1 MNHEY and CDR2 SVGAGI. CDR3 length: 16 amino acids. Trimming shortened V by 2 bases and J by 7 bases, and 18 bases separated the two germline ends. The CDR3 reads CASSYVRSDRTNEQFF. CDR3 sequence (DNA): TGTGCCAGCAGTTACGTCCGTAGCGATAGAACGAATGAGCAGTTCTTC.

J is TRBJ2-5 and V is TRBV11-2, with D unresolved. V lost 3 bases to trimming and J lost 4 bases, with 6 bases between them. CDR3 length: 12 amino acids. The germline V gene has CDR1 SGHAT and CDR2 FQNNGV. CDR3 in amino acids: CASSLSIETQYF. Here the CDR3 DNA reads TGTGCCAGCAGCTTGTCTATAGAGACCCAGTACTTC. Combining the CDR3 with reference TRBV11-2 and TRBJ2-5 gives the whole variable domain EAGVAQSPRYKIIEKRQSVAFWCNPISGHATLYWYQQILGQGPKLLIQFQNNGVVDDSQLPKDRFSAERLKGVDSTLKIQPAKLEDSAVYLCASSLSIETQYFGPGTRLLVL.

This clone was seen a single time. V is TRBV7-9 and J is TRBJ2-7, with D unclear. V was cut by 7 bases and J by 1 base, with 11 bases left in between. CDR1 and CDR2 (germline): SEHNR, FQNEAQ (reference sequence). This CDR3 has 13 residues. CDR3 protein: CASISSGSYEQYF. The CDR3 nucleotides read TGTGCCAGCATCTCTAGTGGATCCTACGAGCAGTACTTC.

The CDR3 sequence: CASSTRPGLAGVPGELFF. For the CDR3, the DNA is TGTGCCAGCAGTACGCGGCCGGGACTAGCGGGAGTTCCCGGGGAGCTGTTTTTT. The chain has TRBV5-8 and TRBJ2-2; TRBD2 matches 14 bases. Germline CDR1 is SGHTS and CDR2 is YDEGEE. J was trimmed by 6 bases and V by 5 bases; bases with no gene match: 12. There are 18 residues in the CDR3. Combining the CDR3 with reference TRBV5-8 and TRBJ2-2 gives the whole variable domain EAGVTQSPTHLIKTRGQQATLRCSPISGHTSVYWYQQALGLGLQFLLWYDEGEERNRGNFPPRFSGRQFPNYSSELNVNALELEDSALYLCASSTRPGLAGVPGELFFGEGSRLTVL.

This chain links TRBV28 with TRBJ1-1; D possibly corresponds to TRBD1 (5 bases). V shed 4 bases and J shed 0 bases, with 21 bases lying between them. Germline CDR1 is MDHEN and CDR2 is SYDVKM. CDR3 size: 18 residues. The CDR3 here is CASSSWGDSRHLNTEAFF. CDR3 nucleotides: TGTGCCAGCAGTTCCTGGGGGGATAGTCGTCACTTGAACACTGAAGCTTTCTTT.

This chain uses TRBV30 with TRBJ1-6; D is undetermined. The ends were cut back, 4 bases at V and 8 bases at J, with 21 bases in the middle. The CDR3 contains 16 residues. The V gene's germline CDR1 is GTSNPN and CDR2 SVGIG (reference sequence). CDR3 region: CAWTLDWVDTHSPLHF. For the CDR3, the DNA is TGTGCCTGGACCCTGGACTGGGTCGATACACATTCACCCCTCCACTTT. Together with reference TRBV30 and TRBJ1-6, the CDR3 gives the full variable domain: SQTIHQWPATLVQPVGSPLSLECTVEGTSNPNLYWYRQAAGRGLQLLFYSVGIGQISSEVPQNLSASRPQDRQFILSSKKLLLSDSGFYLCAWTLDWVDTHSPLHFGNGTRLTVT.

For the CDR3, the DNA is TGCGCCAGCAGCCAAGATTGGATAAGGAACAGGGCCACCTACAATGAGCAGTTCTTC. Protein sequence: CASSQDWIRNRATYNEQFF. The chain combines TRBV4-3 with TRBJ2-1; D perhaps matches TRBD1 (6 bases). The V gene's germline CDR1 is LGHNA and CDR2 YSLEER. V gave up 0 bases and J gave up 2 bases, with 20 bases separating them. The CDR3 length is 19 residues.

This clone was seen just once. The chain has TRBV27 and TRBJ2-7; TRBD2 aligns across 9 bases. Germline V gene sequence: CDR1 MNHEY, CDR2 SMNVEV (reference sequence). The V and J ends lost 3 bases and 4 bases, in that order; junction bases with no gene match: 4. This CDR3 has 14 residues. CDR3 nucleotides: TGTGCCAGCAGTTTTTTAGCGGGGGTATACGAGCAGTACTTC. This gives the protein CASSFLAGVYEQYF.

CDR3 sequence (DNA): TGTGCCAGCAGCCAACTAGCGGGAGTTAGCAATGAGCAGTTCTTC. This codes for CASSQLAGVSNEQFF. V and J are TRBV7-9 and TRBJ2-1, with 11 bases that match TRBD2. V shed 5 bases and J 6 bases; nucleotides not matched to a gene: 6. CDR1 is SEHNR, CDR2 FQNEAQ, per germline (reference sequence). The length of the CDR3 is 15 residues.

On this clone: The sample contains more than one DNA sequence encoding this CDR3. The V and J genes are TRBV2 and TRBJ2-5; D unclear. V lost 5 bases to trimming and J lost 2 bases, with 12 bases between them. The CDR3 runs 14 residues. Germline lookup yields CDR1 SNHLY and CDR2 FYNNEI. The CDR3 loop reads CASSPGRLQETQYF. CDR3 nucleotide sequence: TGTGCCAGCAGTCCCGGCCGATTACAAGAGACCCAGTACTTC.

The V call is TRBV27, the J call TRBJ1-4; no definite D call. Trimming shortened V by 8 bases and J by 4 bases, and 20 bases separated the two germline ends. The CDR3 has 16 residues. Looked up from germline, CDR1 is MNHEY and CDR2 is SMNVEV (reference sequence). As DNA, the CDR3 is TGTGCCAGCGCCGAGATCTACAACAGCCTTAATGAAAAACTGTTTTTT. This encodes CASAEIYNSLNEKLFF.

This clone came up once. The chain carries TRBV27 and TRBJ2-5, with D perhaps assigned TRBD1 or TRBD2 (5 bases each). Trimming stripped 5 bases from V and 4 bases from J, with 26 bases between. The CDR3 runs to 18 residues. CDR1 is MNHEY, CDR2 SMNVEV, per germline (reference sequence). CDR3 in amino acids: CASSLIVGGGLAIETQYF. The CDR3, as DNA: TGTGCCAGCAGTCTCATCGTTGGGGGTGGGCTAGCCATAGAGACCCAGTACTTC.

The chain links TRBV10-3 to TRBJ1-2, with D maybe TRBD1 (6 bases). The CDR3 extends over 11 amino acids. The germline V gene has CDR1 ENHRY and CDR2 SYGVKD. The V end was cut by 9 bases, the J end by 5 bases, with 10 bases between. CDR3 amino acids: CAIETGYGYTF. DNA for the CDR3: TGTGCCATAGAGACAGGTTATGGCTACACCTTC.

This clone was detected once. This sequence joins TRBV6-5 and TRBJ1-6; 7 nucleotides align to TRBD1. This CDR3 has 14 residues. The germline CDR1 and CDR2 sequences are MNHEY and SVGAGI. After removal of 2 bases from V and 6 bases from J, the junction contained 1 base not matched to a gene. CDR3 residues: CASSYNRGNSPLHF. The CDR3 coding sequence is TGTGCCAGCAGTTACAACAGGGGTAATTCACCCCTCCACTTT.

V usage is TRBV6-5 and J usage is TRBJ2-5, with no clear D. Trimming pared 0 bases from V and 7 bases from J, leaving 15 bases between. CDR3 size: 15 residues. Germline V gene sequence: CDR1 MNHEY, CDR2 SVGAGI. The CDR3 sequence: CASSYSSVGRGTQYF. In DNA, the CDR3 is TGTGCCAGCAGTTACTCGAGCGTAGGCAGAGGGACCCAGTACTTC.

The chain joins TRBV5-6 to TRBJ1-6, with D perhaps TRBD1 (5 bases). V dropped 4 bases and J dropped 0 bases, with 14 bases sitting between them. The CDR3 covers 17 residues. The germline V gene encodes CDR1 SGHDT and CDR2 YYEEEE. This CDR3 is CASSPGTESSYNSPLHF. For the CDR3, the DNA is TGTGCCAGCAGCCCCGGGACCGAGAGCTCCTATAATTCACCCCTCCACTTT.

The chain has TRBV7-9 and TRBJ1-2; TRBD1 agrees at 10 bases. This CDR3 is 16 amino acids long. Per the germline V gene, CDR1 is SEHNR and CDR2 is FQNEAQ (reference sequence). Unmatched junction bases numbered 11, after V lost 2 bases and J lost 8 bases. DNA for the CDR3: TGTGCCAGCAGCTTATCGTTGACAGGGGGCGCGAGGGGCTACACCTTC. This encodes CASSLSLTGGARGYTF. Drawing the rest from reference TRBV7-9 and TRBJ1-2, the complete variable domain is DTGVSQNPRHKITKRGQNVTFRCDPISEHNRLYWYRQTLGQGPEFLTYFQNEAQLEKSRLLSDRFSAERPKGSFSTLEIQRTEQGDSAMYLCASSLSLTGGARGYTFGSGTRLTVV.

The V call is TRBV28, the J call TRBJ2-7; D is possibly TRBD1 (6 bases). This CDR3 contains 13 residues. The germline V gene has CDR1 MDHEN and CDR2 SYDVKM. V was pared by 2 bases and J by 3 bases, with 8 bases between. The CDR3 spells CASSLPTGYEQYF. The CDR3 DNA reads as TGTGCCAGCAGTTTACCGACAGGCTACGAGCAGTACTTC.

The chain is built from TRBV5-6 and TRBJ2-7, with a weak D call TRBD2 (5 bases). In germline, CDR1 is SGHDT, CDR2 YYEEEE. V lost 3 bases, J lost 3 bases, and 10 bases lay in between. CDR3 size: 13 residues. This chain's CDR3 is CASSSSPGYEQYF. DNA of the CDR3: TGTGCCAGCAGCTCTAGCCCCGGCTACGAGCAGTACTTC.

This chain connects TRBV4-2 to TRBJ2-7; 8 bases fit TRBD1. CDR1 and CDR2 (germline): LGHNA, YNFKEQ. The CDR3 has 16 residues. Trimming took 0 bases from V and 5 from J; bases not matched to a gene: 9. The DNA for the CDR3 is TGTGCCAGCAGCCAAGATGTGGCAGGGGGCAACAACGAGCAGTACTTC. Translating gives CASSQDVAGGNNEQYF.

The chain couples TRBV9 to TRBJ2-3, with D uncertain. Per the germline V gene, CDR1 is SGDLS and CDR2 is YYNGEE. V lost 0 bases, J lost 10 bases, and 9 bases lay in between. This CDR3 is built from 12 residues. CDR3: CASSVGEMAQYF. As DNA, the CDR3 is TGTGCCAGCAGCGTAGGAGAAATGGCGCAGTATTTT.

CDR3 nucleotide sequence: TGTGCCTGTCAGGGAGCCAAAAACATTCAGTACTTC. This encodes CACQGAKNIQYF. The chain employs TRBV30 and TRBJ2-4, with a possible D match to TRBD1 (5 bases). The CDR3 loop spans 12 amino acids. The germline V and J ends were trimmed by 6 bases and 0 bases, with 6 bases remaining between them. CDR1 GTSNPN and CDR2 SVGIG come from the germline V gene (reference sequence).

Concerning this clone itself: This sample includes further DNA sequences coding for the same CDR3. The rearrangement uses TRBV7-9 and TRBJ2-5; perhaps TRBD2 as D (6 bases). The V end lost 5 bases, the J end lost 1 base, and 8 bases lay between the germline ends. Germline V gene sequence: CDR1 SEHNR, CDR2 FQNEAQ (reference sequence). The CDR3 covers 13 residues. CDR3 loop: CASSRGLQETQYF. In DNA form, the CDR3 reads TGTGCCAGCAGCAGGGGACTCCAAGAGACCCAGTACTTC.

This clone appeared a single time. Other DNA sequences in this sample translate to the same CDR3. The chain uses TRBV9 and TRBJ2-7; TRBD2 might be the D (5 bases). The ends were cut back, 2 bases at V and 3 bases at J, with 9 bases in the middle. The CDR3 is 13 residues long. Looked up from germline, CDR1 is SGDLS and CDR2 is YYNGEE. The CDR3 reads CASSVGLGYEQYF. The CDR3 DNA is TGTGCCAGCAGCGTTGGACTTGGCTACGAGCAGTACTTC.

This chain connects TRBV7-8 to TRBJ2-7; D is ambiguous. V was trimmed by 2 bases and J by 0 bases, leaving 14 bases between them. Germline V gene data show CDR1 as SGHVS and CDR2 as FQNEAQ. The CDR3 loop spans 16 amino acids. The CDR3 sequence: CASSLPIASSSYEQYF. As DNA, the CDR3 is TGTGCCAGCAGCTTACCCATAGCTTCGAGCTCCTACGAGCAGTACTTC.

V usage is TRBV6-1 and J usage is TRBJ2-5; D may be TRBD1 (5 bases). The J call may not be correct, given that the DNA end is closer to TRBJ2-7. This CDR3 region has 12 residues. The germline V gene has CDR1 MNHNS and CDR2 SASEGT. In nucleotides, the CDR3 is TGTGCCAGCCGATGGACAACCTACGAGCAGTACTTC. As protein: CASRWTTYEQYF.

This clone came up once. This rearrangement joins TRBV13 to TRBJ1-5; 8 bases align to TRBD1. The J segment lost 6 bases and the V segment lost 5 bases, leaving 3 bases of the junction unmatched. Germline lookup yields CDR1 PRHDT and CDR2 FYEKMQ (reference sequence). The CDR3 length is 13 residues. The DNA for the CDR3 is TGTGCCAGCAGCCAACAGGGGGGTCAGCCCCAGCATTTT. Amino acid sequence: CASSQQGGQPQHF.